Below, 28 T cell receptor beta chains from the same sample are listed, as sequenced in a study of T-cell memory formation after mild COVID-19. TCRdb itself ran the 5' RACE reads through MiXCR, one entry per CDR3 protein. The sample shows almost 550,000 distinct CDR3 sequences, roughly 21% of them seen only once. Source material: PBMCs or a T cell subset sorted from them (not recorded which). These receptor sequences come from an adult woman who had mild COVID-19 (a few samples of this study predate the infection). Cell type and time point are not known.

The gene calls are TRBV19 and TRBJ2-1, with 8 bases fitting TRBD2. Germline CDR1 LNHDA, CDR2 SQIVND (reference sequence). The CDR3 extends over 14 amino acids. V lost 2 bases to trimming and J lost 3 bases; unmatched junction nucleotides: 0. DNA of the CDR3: TGTGCCAGTAGTATACGGGAGGGCTACAATGAGCAGTTCTTC. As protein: CASSIREGYNEQFF.

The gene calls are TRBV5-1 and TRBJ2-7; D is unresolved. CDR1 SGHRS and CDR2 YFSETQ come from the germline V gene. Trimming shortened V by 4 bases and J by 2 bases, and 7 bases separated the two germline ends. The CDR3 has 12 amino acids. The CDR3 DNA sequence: TGCGCCAGCAGCGCGGTTACCTACGAGCAGTACTTC. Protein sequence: CASSAVTYEQYF.

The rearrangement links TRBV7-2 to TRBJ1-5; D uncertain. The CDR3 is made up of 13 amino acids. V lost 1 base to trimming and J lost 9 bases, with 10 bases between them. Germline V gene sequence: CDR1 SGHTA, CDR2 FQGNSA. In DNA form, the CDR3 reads TGTGCCAGCAGCTTAGTGGGGATGAGGCCCCAGCATTTT. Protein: CASSLVGMRPQHF.

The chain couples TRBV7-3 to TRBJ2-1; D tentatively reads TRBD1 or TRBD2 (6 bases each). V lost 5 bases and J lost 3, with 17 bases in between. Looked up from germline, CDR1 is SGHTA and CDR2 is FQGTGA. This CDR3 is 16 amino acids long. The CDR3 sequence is CASSRGGDTFYNEQFF. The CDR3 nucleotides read TGTGCCAGCAGCCGAGGAGGGGACACCTTCTACAATGAGCAGTTCTTC.

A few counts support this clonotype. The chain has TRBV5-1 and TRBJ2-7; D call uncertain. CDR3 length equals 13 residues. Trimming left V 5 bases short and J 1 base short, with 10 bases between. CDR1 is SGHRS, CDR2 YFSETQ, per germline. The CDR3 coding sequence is TGCGCCAGCAGGGGCAGTTCATCCTACGAGCAGTACTTC. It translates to CASRGSSSYEQYF.

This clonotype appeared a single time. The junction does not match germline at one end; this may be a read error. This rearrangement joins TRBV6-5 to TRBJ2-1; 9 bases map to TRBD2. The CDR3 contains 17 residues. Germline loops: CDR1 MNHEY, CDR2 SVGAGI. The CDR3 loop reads CDSSQQGLAGSYNEQFF. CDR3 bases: TGTGACAGCAGTCAACAGGGGCTAGCGGGATCCTACAATGAGCAGTTCTTC.

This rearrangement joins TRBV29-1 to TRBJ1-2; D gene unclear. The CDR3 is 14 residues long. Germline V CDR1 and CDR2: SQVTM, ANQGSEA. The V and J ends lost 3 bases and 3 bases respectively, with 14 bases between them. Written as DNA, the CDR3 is TGCAGCGTTGATGTTCCGGGATCGTACTATGGCTACACCTTC. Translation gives CSVDVPGSYYGYTF.

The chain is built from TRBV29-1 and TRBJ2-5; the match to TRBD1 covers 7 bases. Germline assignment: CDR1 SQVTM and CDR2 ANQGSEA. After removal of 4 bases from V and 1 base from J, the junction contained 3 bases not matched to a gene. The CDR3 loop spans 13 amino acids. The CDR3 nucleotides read TGCAGCGTTGGCCGGGACAGCCAAGAGACCCAGTACTTC. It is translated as CSVGRDSQETQYF.

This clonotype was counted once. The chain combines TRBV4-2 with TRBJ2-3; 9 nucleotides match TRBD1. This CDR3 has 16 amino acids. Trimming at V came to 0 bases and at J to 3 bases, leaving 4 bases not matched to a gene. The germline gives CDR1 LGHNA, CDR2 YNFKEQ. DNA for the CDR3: TGTGCCAGCAGCCAAGATGGGACAGGGTTAACAGATACGCAGTATTTT. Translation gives CASSQDGTGLTDTQYF.

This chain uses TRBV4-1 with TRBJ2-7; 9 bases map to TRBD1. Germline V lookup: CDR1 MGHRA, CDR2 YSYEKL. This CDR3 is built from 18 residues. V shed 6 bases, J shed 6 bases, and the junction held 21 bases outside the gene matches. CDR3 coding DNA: TGCGCCAGCAGTCCCCAAGGAGAAGTGGGGACAGGGATACGCGAGCAGTACTTC. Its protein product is CASSPQGEVGTGIREQYF.

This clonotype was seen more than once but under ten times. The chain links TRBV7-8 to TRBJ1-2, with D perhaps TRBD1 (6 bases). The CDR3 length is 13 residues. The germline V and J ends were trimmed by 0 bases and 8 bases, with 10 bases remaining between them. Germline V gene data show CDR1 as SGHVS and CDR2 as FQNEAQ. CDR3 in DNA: TGTGCCAGCAGCTTAGCGGACAGTAAAGGCTACACCTTC. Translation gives CASSLADSKGYTF. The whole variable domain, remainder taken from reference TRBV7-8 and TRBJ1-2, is GAGVSQSPRYKVAKRGQDVALRCDPISGHVSLFWYQQALGQGPEFLTYFQNEAQLDKSGLPSDRFFAERPEGSVSTLKIQRTQQEDSAVYLCASSLADSKGYTFGSGTRLTVV.

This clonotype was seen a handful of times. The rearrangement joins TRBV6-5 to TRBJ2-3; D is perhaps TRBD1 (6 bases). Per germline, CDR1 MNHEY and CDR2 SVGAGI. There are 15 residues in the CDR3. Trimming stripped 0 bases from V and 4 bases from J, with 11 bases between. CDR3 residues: CASSYSIQGSDTQYF. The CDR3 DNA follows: TGTGCCAGCAGTTACTCGATACAGGGATCAGATACGCAGTATTTT.

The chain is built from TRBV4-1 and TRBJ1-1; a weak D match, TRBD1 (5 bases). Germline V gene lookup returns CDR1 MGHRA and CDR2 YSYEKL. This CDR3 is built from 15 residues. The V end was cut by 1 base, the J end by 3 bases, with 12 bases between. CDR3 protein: CASSQVHAGDTEAFF. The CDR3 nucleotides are TGCGCCAGCAGCCAAGTTCACGCGGGGGACACTGAAGCTTTCTTT.

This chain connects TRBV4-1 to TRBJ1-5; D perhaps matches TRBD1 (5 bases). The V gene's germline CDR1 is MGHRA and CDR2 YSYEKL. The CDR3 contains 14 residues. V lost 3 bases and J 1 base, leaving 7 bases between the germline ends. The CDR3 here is CASSHWGSNQPQHF. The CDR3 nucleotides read TGCGCCAGCAGCCACTGGGGGAGCAATCAGCCCCAGCATTTT.

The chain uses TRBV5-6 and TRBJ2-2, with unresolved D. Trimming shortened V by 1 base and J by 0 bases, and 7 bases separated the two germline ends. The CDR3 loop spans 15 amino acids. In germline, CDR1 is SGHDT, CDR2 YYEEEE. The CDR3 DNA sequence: TGTGCCAGCAGCTTGCTGAGACCGAACACCGGGGAGCTGTTTTTT. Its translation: CASSLLRPNTGELFF. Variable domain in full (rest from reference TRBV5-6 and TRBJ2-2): DAGVTQSPTHLIKTRGQQVTLRCSPKSGHDTVSWYQQALGQGPQFIFQYYEEEERQRGNFPDRFSGHQFPNYSSELNVNALLLGDSALYLCASSLLRPNTGELFFGEGSRLTVL.

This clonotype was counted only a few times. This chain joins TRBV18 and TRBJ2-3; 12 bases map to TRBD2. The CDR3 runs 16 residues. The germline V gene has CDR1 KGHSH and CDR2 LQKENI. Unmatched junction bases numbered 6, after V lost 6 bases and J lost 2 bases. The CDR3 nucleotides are TGTGCCAGCTCTCCCGGACTAGCGGGGCCCACAGATACGCAGTATTTT. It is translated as CASSPGLAGPTDTQYF.

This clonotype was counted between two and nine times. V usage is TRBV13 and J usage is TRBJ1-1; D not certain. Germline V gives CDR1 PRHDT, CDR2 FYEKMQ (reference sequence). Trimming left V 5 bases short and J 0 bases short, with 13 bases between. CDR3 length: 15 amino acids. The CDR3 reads CASSGINEMNTEAFF. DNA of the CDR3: TGTGCCAGCAGCGGCATAAACGAAATGAACACTGAAGCTTTCTTT.

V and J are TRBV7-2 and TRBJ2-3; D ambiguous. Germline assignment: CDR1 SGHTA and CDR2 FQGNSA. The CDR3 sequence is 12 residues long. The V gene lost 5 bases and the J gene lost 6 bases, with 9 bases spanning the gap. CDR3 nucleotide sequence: TGTGCCAGCAGCGCCTCCCGGGATACGCAGTATTTT. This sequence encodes CASSASRDTQYF. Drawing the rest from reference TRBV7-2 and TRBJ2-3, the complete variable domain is GAGVSQSPSNKVTEKGKDVELRCDPISGHTALYWYRQSLGQGLEFLIYFQGNSAPDKSGLPSDRFSAERTGGSVSTLTIQRTQQEDSAVYLCASSASRDTQYFGPGTRLTVL.

CDR3 sequence (DNA): TGCGCCAGCAGTCCCGGACTAGCGGGAGAACGGGAGCAGTACTTC. It is translated as CASSPGLAGEREQYF. This chain links TRBV4-3 with TRBJ2-7; 13 nucleotides agree with TRBD2. Trimming took 6 bases from V and 7 from J; bases not matched to a gene: 9. This CDR3 contains 15 residues. Looked up from germline, CDR1 is LGHNA and CDR2 is YSLEER.

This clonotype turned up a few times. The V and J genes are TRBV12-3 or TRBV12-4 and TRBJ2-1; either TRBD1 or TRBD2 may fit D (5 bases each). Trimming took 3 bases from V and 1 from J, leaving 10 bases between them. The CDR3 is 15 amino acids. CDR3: CASSFRDPSYNEQFF. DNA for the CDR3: TGTGCCAGCAGTTTTAGGGACCCATCCTACAATGAGCAGTTCTTC.

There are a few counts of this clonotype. For the CDR3, the DNA is TGTGCCAGCAGCTTAACAGCAACCTACGAGCAGTACTTC. This codes for CASSLTATYEQYF. The chain employs TRBV5-5 and TRBJ2-7, with D unclear. This CDR3 is built from 13 residues. The ends were cut back, 2 bases at V and 2 bases at J, with 8 bases in the middle. CDR1 and CDR2 from the germline V gene are SGHKS and YYEKEE (reference sequence). The entire variable domain, with the rest obtained from reference TRBV5-5 and TRBJ2-7, is as follows: DAGVTQSPTHLIKTRGQQVTLRCSPISGHKSVSWYQQVLGQGPQFIFQYYEKEERGRGNFPDRFSARQFPNYSSELNVNALLLGDSALYLCASSLTATYEQYFGPGTRLTVT.

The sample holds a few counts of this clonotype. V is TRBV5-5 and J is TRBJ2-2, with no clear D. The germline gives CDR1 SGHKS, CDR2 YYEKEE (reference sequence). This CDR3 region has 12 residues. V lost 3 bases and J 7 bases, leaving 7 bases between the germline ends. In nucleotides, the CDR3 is TGTGCCAGCAGCTCGGTGAACGGGGAGCTGTTTTTT. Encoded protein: CASSSVNGELFF. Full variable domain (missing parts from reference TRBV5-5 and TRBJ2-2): DAGVTQSPTHLIKTRGQQVTLRCSPISGHKSVSWYQQVLGQGPQFIFQYYEKEERGRGNFPDRFSARQFPNYSSELNVNALLLGDSALYLCASSSVNGELFFGEGSRLTVL.

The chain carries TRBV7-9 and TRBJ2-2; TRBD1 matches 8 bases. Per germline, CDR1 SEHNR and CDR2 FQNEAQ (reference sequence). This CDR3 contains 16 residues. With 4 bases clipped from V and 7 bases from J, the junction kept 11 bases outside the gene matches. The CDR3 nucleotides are TGTGCCAGCAGCTCGCGAGGGACAGGAGGGTACGGGGAGCTGTTTTTT. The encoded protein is CASSSRGTGGYGELFF.

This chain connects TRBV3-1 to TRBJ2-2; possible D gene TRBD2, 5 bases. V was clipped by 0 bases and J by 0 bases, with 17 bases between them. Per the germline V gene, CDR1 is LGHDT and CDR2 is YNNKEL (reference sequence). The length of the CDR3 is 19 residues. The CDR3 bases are TGTGCCAGCAGCCAAGATTCGAGAGGGCCAAGAGCGAACACCGGGGAGCTGTTTTTT. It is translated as CASSQDSRGPRANTGELFF.

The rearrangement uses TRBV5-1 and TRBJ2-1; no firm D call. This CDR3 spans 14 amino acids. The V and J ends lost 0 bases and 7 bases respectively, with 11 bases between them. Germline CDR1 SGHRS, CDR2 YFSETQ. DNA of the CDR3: TGCGCCAGCAGCTTGGAAGCCTTGCCGAATGAGCAGTTCTTC. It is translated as CASSLEALPNEQFF.

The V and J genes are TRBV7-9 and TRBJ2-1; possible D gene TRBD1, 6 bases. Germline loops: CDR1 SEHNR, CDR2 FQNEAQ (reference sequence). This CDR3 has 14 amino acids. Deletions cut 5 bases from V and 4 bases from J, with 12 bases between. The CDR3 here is CASSPRTEYNEQFF. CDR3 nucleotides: TGTGCCAGCAGCCCTCGGACAGAATACAATGAGCAGTTCTTC.

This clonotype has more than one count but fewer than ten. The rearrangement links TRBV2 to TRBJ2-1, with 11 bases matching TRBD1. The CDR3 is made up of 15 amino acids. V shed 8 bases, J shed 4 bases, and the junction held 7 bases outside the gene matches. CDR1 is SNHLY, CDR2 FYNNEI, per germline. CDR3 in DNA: TGTGCCAGCCCCCCCCGGGACAGGGGGTACAATGAGCAGTTCTTC. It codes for CASPPRDRGYNEQFF.

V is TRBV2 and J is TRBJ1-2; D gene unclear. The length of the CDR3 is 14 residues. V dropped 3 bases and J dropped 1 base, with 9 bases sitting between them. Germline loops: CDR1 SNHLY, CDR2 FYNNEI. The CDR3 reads CASSEFAVNYGYTF. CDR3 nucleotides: TGTGCCAGCAGTGAGTTCGCAGTTAACTATGGCTACACCTTC.